What follows are 14 T cell receptor beta chains derived from one specimen sequenced in a study of technical replicates of blood from several donors. Using immunoSEQ multiplex PCR, the repertoire was profiled, and TCRdb retains in-frame clones only, with some absent. Found here are 95,000 or so clones, approximately 96% of them singletons; the top ten hold roughly 0.33%. Sequencing was performed on T cells isolated from PBMCs. These receptors all stem from a human donor in good health.

This chain joins TRBV11-3 and TRBJ2-6; D is possibly TRBD1 (6 bases). Germline V CDR1 and CDR2: SGHNT, YENEEA. Trimming shortened V by 2 bases and J by 0 bases, and 14 bases separated the two germline ends. The CDR3 loop spans 18 amino acids. CDR3 sequence: CASSLFGTPSSGANVLTF. The CDR3 DNA is TGTGCCAGCAGCTTATTTGGGACACCCAGCTCTGGGGCCAACGTCCTGACTTTC. Variable domain in full (rest from reference TRBV11-3 and TRBJ2-6): EAGVVQSPRYKIIEKKQPVAFWCNPISGHNTLYWYLQNLGQGPELLIRYENEEAVDDSQLPKDRFSAERLKGVDSTLKIQPAELGDSAVYLCASSLFGTPSSGANVLTFGAGSRLTVL.

The rearrangement links TRBV9 to TRBJ1-2; D is undetermined. Trimming stripped 3 bases from V and 3 bases from J, with 18 bases between. Per the germline V gene, CDR1 is SGDLS and CDR2 is YYNGEE. This CDR3 is 16 amino acids long. The CDR3 nucleotides read TGTGCCAGCAGCGCCTCGCTGGCATCCACATACTATGGCTACACCTTC. This gives the protein CASSASLASTYYGYTF.

The chain uses TRBV5-4 and TRBJ2-1, with D perhaps matching TRBD1 (6 bases). Germline CDR1 is SGHNT and CDR2 is YYREEE (reference sequence). CDR3 length: 14 amino acids. The V end was cut by 1 base, the J end by 6 bases, with 11 bases between. The CDR3 DNA is TGTGCCAGCAGCTTGTTGGTCAGGGGCAATGAGCAGTTCTTC. This encodes CASSLLVRGNEQFF. Looking up the rest from reference TRBV5-4 and TRBJ2-1 gives the full variable domain: ETGVTQSPTHLIKTRGQQVTLRCSSQSGHNTVSWYQQALGQGPQFIFQYYREEENGRGNFPPRFSGLQFPNYSSELNVNALELDDSALYLCASSLLVRGNEQFFGPGTRLTVL.

V usage is TRBV7-2 and J usage is TRBJ2-1; 8 bases line up with TRBD2. The CDR3 consists of 15 residues. CDR1 is SGHTA and CDR2 is FQGNSA in the germline V gene. Trimming at V came to 5 bases and at J to 8 bases, leaving 11 bases not matched to a gene. CDR3 sequence: CASSAREGISHEQFF. The CDR3 bases are TGTGCCAGCAGCGCCCGGGAGGGGATAAGTCATGAGCAGTTCTTC.

V and J are TRBV19 and TRBJ2-3; possible D gene TRBD2, 7 bases. The length of the CDR3 is 14 residues. Per the germline V gene, CDR1 is LNHDA and CDR2 is SQIVND (reference sequence). V was cut by 7 bases and J by 3 bases, with 14 bases left in between. The chain's CDR3 is CASKGGLTTDTQYF. CDR3 DNA sequence: TGTGCCAGTAAGGGGGGGCTCACAACAGATACGCAGTATTTT.

J is TRBJ2-2 and V is TRBV5-1; TRBD2 matches at 9 bases. The CDR3 contains 14 residues. The J segment lost 7 bases and the V segment lost 7 bases, leaving 8 bases of the junction unmatched. Germline-derived CDR1 and CDR2 are SGHRS and YFSETQ. The CDR3 DNA is TGCGCCAGCGGTACTAGCGGGTATCACGGGGAGCTGTTTTTT. As protein: CASGTSGYHGELFF. Using reference TRBV5-1 and TRBJ2-2 for the parts outside the CDR3, the full variable domain is KAGVTQTPRYLIKTRGQQVTLSCSPISGHRSVSWYQQTPGQGLQFLFEYFSETQRNKGNFPGRFSGRQFSNSRSEMNVSTLELGDSALYLCASGTSGYHGELFFGEGSRLTVL.

The V call is TRBV29-1, the J call TRBJ1-3; D uncertain. Trimming removed 6 bases from V and 2 bases from J, with 8 bases in between. The CDR3 sequence is 12 residues long. Germline-derived CDR1 and CDR2 are SQVTM and ANQGSEA. The CDR3 reads CSVSLAGNTIYF. The CDR3, as DNA: TGCAGCGTATCACTAGCTGGAAACACCATATATTTT.

V is TRBV7-9 and J is TRBJ2-5; D gene uncertain. This CDR3 has 15 residues. The germline V and J ends were trimmed by 3 bases and 1 base, with 12 bases remaining between them. Germline lookup yields CDR1 SEHNR and CDR2 FQNEAQ (reference sequence). CDR3 nucleotide sequence: TGTGCCAGCAGCTTGTCCGCCAGTGCCCAAGAGACCCAGTACTTC. Protein: CASSLSASAQETQYF.

The V call is TRBV4-2, the J call TRBJ2-7, with 11 bases matching TRBD2. This CDR3 contains 17 residues. Germline lookup yields CDR1 LGHNA and CDR2 YNFKEQ. The V and J ends lost 2 bases and 4 bases, in that order; junction bases with no gene match: 10. The CDR3, as DNA: TGTGCCAGCAGCCAAAAAGGGCCGACTAGCGGGATATACGAGCAGTACTTC. As protein: CASSQKGPTSGIYEQYF.

This rearrangement joins TRBV6-5 to TRBJ1-1; TRBD1 aligns across 10 bases. Germline values: CDR1 MNHEY, CDR2 SVGAGI. V dropped 5 bases and J dropped 7; count of bases not matched to a gene: 10. The CDR3 loop spans 15 amino acids. The CDR3 region has the DNA TGTGCCAGCAGTAGGGGGACAGGGGTTATAATTGAAGCTTTCTTT. As protein: CASSRGTGVIIEAFF.

This chain joins TRBV29-1 and TRBJ1-5; perhaps TRBD1 as D (5 bases). This CDR3 contains 14 residues. V dropped 3 bases and J dropped 6 bases, with 15 bases sitting between them. The germline CDR1 and CDR2 sequences are SQVTM and ANQGSEA. The CDR3 DNA reads as TGCAGCGTTGAGATCGGGGGTGGGGGTCAGCCCCAGCATTTT. Its translation: CSVEIGGGGQPQHF.

V gene TRBV12-5 combines with J gene TRBJ2-1; 8 nucleotides line up with TRBD2. Germline CDR1 is LGHNT and CDR2 is FRNRAP. This CDR3 has 18 residues. With V trimmed by 2 bases and J by 8 bases, 17 bases remained unmatched. The CDR3 spells CASGLLPSGVAGMYEQFF. Written as DNA, the CDR3 is TGTGCTAGTGGTTTGCTCCCTAGTGGGGTAGCGGGAATGTATGAGCAGTTCTTC.

V is TRBV2 and J is TRBJ1-4, with 7 bases fitting TRBD1. CDR3 length: 15 residues. Germline V gene lookup returns CDR1 SNHLY and CDR2 FYNNEI. V lost 5 bases, J lost 4 bases, and 7 bases stayed unmatched. CDR3 DNA: TGTGCCAGCAGTAGCCAGGGGGTCGTTAATGAAAAACTGTTTTTT. It translates to CASSSQGVVNEKLFF.

This clone showed up just a few times. The gene calls are TRBV11-2 and TRBJ2-7, with TRBD2 matching 9 bases. Germline V lookup: CDR1 SGHAT, CDR2 FQNNGV. V lost 3 bases and J lost 3; bases outside the gene matches: 6. CDR3 length equals 15 residues. The DNA of the CDR3 is TGTGCCAGCAGCTTTTTAGGTAGCGGGGGCTACGAGCAGTACTTC. This encodes CASSFLGSGGYEQYF.